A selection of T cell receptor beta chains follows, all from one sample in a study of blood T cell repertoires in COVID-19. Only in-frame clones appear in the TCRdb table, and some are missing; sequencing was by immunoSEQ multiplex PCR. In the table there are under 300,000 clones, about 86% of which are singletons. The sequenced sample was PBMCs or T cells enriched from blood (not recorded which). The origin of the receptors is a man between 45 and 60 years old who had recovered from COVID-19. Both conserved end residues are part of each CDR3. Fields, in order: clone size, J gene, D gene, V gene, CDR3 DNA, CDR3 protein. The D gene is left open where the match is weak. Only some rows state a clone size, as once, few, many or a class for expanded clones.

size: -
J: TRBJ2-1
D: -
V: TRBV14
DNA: TGTGCCAGCAGCAAACTACCTCCTTTCTACAATGAGCAGTTCTTC
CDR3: CASSKLPPFYNEQFF

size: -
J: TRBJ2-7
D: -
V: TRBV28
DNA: TGTGCCAGCATCCCCCCTCGAGGGGGATCCTCCTACGAGCAGTACTTC
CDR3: CASIPPRGGSSYEQYF

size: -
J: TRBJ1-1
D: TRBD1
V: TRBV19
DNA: TGTGCCAGTAGTATGGGGCGGATGGGACAGGTCCGGGGGAACACTGAAGCTTTCTTT
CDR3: CASSMGRMGQVRGNTEAFF

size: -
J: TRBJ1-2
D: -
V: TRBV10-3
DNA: TGTGCCATCAGTGAGGAGGGCACTTACTACACCTTC
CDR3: CAISEEGTYYTF

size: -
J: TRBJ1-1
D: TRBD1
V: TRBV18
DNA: TGTGCCAGCTCACCACAGGGGGCGCGGGTCACTGAAGCTTTCTTT
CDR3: CASSPQGARVTEAFF

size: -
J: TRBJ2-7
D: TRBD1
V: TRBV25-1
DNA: TGTGCCAGCAGTGGGGACAGTTACGAGCAGTACTTC
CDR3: CASSGDSYEQYF

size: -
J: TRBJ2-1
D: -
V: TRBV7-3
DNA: TGTGCCAGCAGCTTAAGTGAGGCGAGCTCCTACAATGAGCAGTTCTTC
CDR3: CASSLSEASSYNEQFF

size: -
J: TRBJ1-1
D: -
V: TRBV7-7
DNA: TGTGCTAGCAGCTTATCGGGGGGTGCTGAAGCTTTCTTT
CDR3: CASSLSGGAEAFF

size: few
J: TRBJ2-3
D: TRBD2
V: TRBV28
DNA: TGTGCCAGCACGGAGGCGGGGGGCACAGATACGCAGTATTTT
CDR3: CASTEAGGTDTQYF

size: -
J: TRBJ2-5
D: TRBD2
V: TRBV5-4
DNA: TGTGCCAGCAGCGCTGGGACTAGCGGGCAACAAGAGACCCAGTACTTC
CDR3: CASSAGTSGQQETQYF

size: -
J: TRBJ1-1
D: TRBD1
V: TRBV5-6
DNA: TGTGCCAGCAGCTTGCCCGGGACAGCTAACACTGAAGCTTTCTTT
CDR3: CASSLPGTANTEAFF

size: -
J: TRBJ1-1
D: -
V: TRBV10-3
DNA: TGTGCCATCACTCGTCAGTCGATGAACACTGAAGCTTTCTTT
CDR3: CAITRQSMNTEAFF

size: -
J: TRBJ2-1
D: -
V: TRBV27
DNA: TGTGCCAGCAGTTTGGGGGGTTATGAGCAGTTCTTC
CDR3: CASSLGGYEQFF

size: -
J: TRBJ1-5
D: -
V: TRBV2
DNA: TGTGCCAGCCAAGCAGGGTTTAGCAATCAGCCCCAGCATTTT
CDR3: CASQAGFSNQPQHF

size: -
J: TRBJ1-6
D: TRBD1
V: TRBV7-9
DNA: TGTGCCACACAGGGGGACTCACCCCTCCACTTT
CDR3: CATQGDSPLHF

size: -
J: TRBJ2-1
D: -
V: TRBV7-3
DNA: TGTGCCAGCAGCTTAATTCCACTAACTAGCATCGATGAGCAGTTCTTC
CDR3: CASSLIPLTSIDEQFF

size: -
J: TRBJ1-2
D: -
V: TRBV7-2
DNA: TGTGCCAGCAGCTTAGACCCAGGCTTGGGCTCTGGCTACACCTTC
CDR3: CASSLDPGLGSGYTF

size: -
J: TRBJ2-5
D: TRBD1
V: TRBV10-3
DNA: TGTGCCATCAGTGAGTCAGGACAGGGGGCAGGGGAGACCCAGTACTTC
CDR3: CAISESGQGAGETQYF

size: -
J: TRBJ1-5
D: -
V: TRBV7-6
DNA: TGTGCCAGCAGCCCCAATAGGGGGTACAATCAGCCCCAGCATTTT
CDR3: CASSPNRGYNQPQHF

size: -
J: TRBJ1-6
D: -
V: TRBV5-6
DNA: TGTGCCAGCAGCCGCAGGGAGGGTTCACCCCTCCACTTT
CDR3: CASSRREGSPLHF

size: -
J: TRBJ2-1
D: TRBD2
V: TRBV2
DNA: TGTGCCAGCATGGACTCAACTAGCGCCGCCTCCTACAATGAGCAGTTCTTC
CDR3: CASMDSTSAASYNEQFF

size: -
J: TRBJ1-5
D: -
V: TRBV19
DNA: TGTGCCAGCCAAATAAGGCCGGGGGACAGCAATCAGCCCCAGCATTTT
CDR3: CASQIRPGDSNQPQHF

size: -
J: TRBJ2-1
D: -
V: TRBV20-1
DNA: TGCAGTGCTAGTTCAAATCAAGCTAGTCGGAATGAGCAGTTCTTC
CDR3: CSASSNQASRNEQFF

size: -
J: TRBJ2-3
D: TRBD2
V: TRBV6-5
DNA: TGTGCCAGCAGTTACGAGCCTAGCGGGAGCTCAGATACGCAGTATTTT
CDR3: CASSYEPSGSSDTQYF

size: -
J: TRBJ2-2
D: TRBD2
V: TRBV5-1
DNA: TGCGCCAGCAGCTTCGGGACTAGCGGGGGGGCGGGCACCGGGGAGCTGTTTTTT
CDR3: CASSFGTSGGAGTGELFF

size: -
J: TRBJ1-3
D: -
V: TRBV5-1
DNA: TGCGCCAGCAGCTTGCAAAGGGGCTCTGGAAACACCATATATTTT
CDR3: CASSLQRGSGNTIYF

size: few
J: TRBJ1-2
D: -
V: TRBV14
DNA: TGTGCCAGCAGCCCGGATCGGGTCGGCTATGGCTACACCTTC
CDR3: CASSPDRVGYGYTF

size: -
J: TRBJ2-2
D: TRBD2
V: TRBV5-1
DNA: TGCGCCAGCAACCTAGCGGGGGCGAACACCGGGGAGCTGTTTTTT
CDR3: CASNLAGANTGELFF

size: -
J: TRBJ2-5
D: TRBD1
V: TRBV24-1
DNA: TGTGCCACCAGTGACAGGACAGGGGAAGAGACCCAGTACTTC
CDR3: CATSDRTGEETQYF